This passage covers 9 T cell receptor beta chains from one sample sequenced in a study of blood T cell repertoires in COVID-19 (dated by TCRdb to 2018 to 2020). Preparation of the library involved the immunoSEQ multiplex PCR assay. Not all clones reach the TCRdb copy of this immuneACCESS table, which keeps in-frame sequences only. Checked studies attribute under half of the gap to unresolved V genes and leave the rest unexplained. The table for this sample lists roughly 130,000 clones; roughly 83% of them were counted only once. 3% of the sample goes to the ten largest clones. Material: peripheral blood. The receptors here all came from a woman older than 75 with acute or convalescent COVID-19.

The chain is built from TRBV21-1 and TRBJ1-5. TRBV21-1 is designated a pseudogene. CDR3 length: 15 residues. The chain's CDR3 is CASSNAGKPNQPQHF. Here the CDR3 DNA reads TGTGCCAGCAGCAACGCCGGGAAACCGAATCAGCCCCAGCATTTT.

This clone was found a few times. V usage is TRBV19 and J usage is TRBJ1-4, with 8 nucleotides matching TRBD1. This CDR3 region has 13 residues. In germline, CDR1 is LNHDA, CDR2 SQIVND (reference sequence). After removal of 5 bases from V and 8 bases from J, the junction contained 4 bases not matched to a gene. The CDR3: CASSPRTGEKLFF. The CDR3 DNA follows: TGTGCCAGTAGTCCGAGGACAGGGGAAAAACTGTTTTTT.

The rearrangement joins TRBV27 to TRBJ1-4, with 7 bases that match TRBD1. V was pared by 6 bases and J by 8 bases, with 12 bases of the junction left unmatched. CDR3 length: 15 amino acids. Germline-derived CDR1 and CDR2 are MNHEY and SMNVEV (reference sequence). CDR3 coding DNA: TGTGCCAGCAGGGGCGCACAGGGGCAAGTCGAAAAACTGTTTTTT. Its translation: CASRGAQGQVEKLFF.

This chain connects TRBV4-3 to TRBJ1-1; no reliable D call. Between the trimmed V and J ends, which lost 1 base and 1 base, there was a span of 7 bases. The CDR3 is 14 residues long. CDR1 and CDR2 from the germline V gene are LGHNA and YSLEER. The CDR3 loop reads CASSQGRWNTEAFF. The CDR3 nucleotides are TGCGCCAGCAGCCAAGGGAGGTGGAACACTGAAGCTTTCTTT.

The chain carries TRBV11-2 and TRBJ2-7; D is possibly TRBD2 (5 bases). Germline CDR1 SGHAT, CDR2 FQNNGV. Trimming removed 3 bases at V and 5 bases at J, with 17 bases between. The CDR3 consists of 15 residues. This CDR3 reads CASSFAGSSHHEQYF. The DNA for the CDR3 is TGTGCCAGCAGCTTTGCTGGTTCTAGCCATCACGAGCAGTACTTC.

The gene calls are TRBV5-8 and TRBJ2-6; no clear D gene. The CDR3 runs to 15 residues. V shed 0 bases and J shed 6 bases, with 10 bases lying between them. CDR1 and CDR2 (germline): SGHTS, YDEGEE. CDR3 nucleotide sequence: TGTGCCAGCAGCTTGGCGGTTCCGTTGGCCAACGTCCTGACTTTC. Protein: CASSLAVPLANVLTF.

The rearrangement uses TRBV9 and TRBJ2-3; 11 positions match TRBD2. Looked up from germline, CDR1 is SGDLS and CDR2 is YYNGEE. The junction had 9 bases not matched to a gene; V was cut back by 4 bases and J by 5 bases. This CDR3 spans 16 amino acids. In nucleotides, the CDR3 is TGTGCCAGCAGCCCCCATAGCGGGGGGGCTTTAGATACGCAGTATTTT. Translating gives CASSPHSGGALDTQYF. The complete variable domain, with remaining parts taken from reference TRBV9 and TRBJ2-3, reads DSGVTQTPKHLITATGQRVTLRCSPRSGDLSVYWYQQSLDQGLQFLIQYYNGEERAKGNILERFSAQQFPDLHSELNLSSLELGDSALYFCASSPHSGGALDTQYFGPGTRLTVL.

The rearrangement joins TRBV4-3 to TRBJ1-3, with D possibly being TRBD1 (6 bases). V was trimmed by 0 bases and J by 2 bases, leaving 8 bases between them. The CDR3 is made up of 15 amino acids. Germline V CDR1 and CDR2: LGHNA, YSLEER. CDR3 in amino acids: CASSQDTGTGNTIYF. CDR3 coding DNA: TGCGCCAGCAGCCAAGACACAGGGACTGGAAACACCATATATTTT.

This chain joins TRBV3-1 (or the pseudogene TRBV3-2) and TRBJ1-6; D remains ambiguous. The CDR3 is made up of 13 amino acids. Trimming pared 1 base from V and 7 bases from J, leaving 5 bases between. Germline V lookup: CDR1 LGHDT, CDR2 YNNKEL (reference sequence). CDR3 sequence: CASSQALNSPLHF. For the CDR3, the DNA is TGTGCCAGCAGCCAAGCCCTCAATTCACCCCTCCACTTT.